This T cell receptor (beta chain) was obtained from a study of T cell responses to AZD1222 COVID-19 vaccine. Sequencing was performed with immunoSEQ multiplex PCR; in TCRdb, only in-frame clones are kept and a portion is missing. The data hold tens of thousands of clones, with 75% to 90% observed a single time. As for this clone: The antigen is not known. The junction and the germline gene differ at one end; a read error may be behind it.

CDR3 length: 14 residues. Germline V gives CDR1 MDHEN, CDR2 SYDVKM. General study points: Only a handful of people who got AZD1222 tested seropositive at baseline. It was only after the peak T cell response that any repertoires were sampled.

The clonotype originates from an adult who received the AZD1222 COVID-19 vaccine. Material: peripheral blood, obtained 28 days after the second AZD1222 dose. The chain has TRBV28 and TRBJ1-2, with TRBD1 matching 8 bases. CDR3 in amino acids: CASSSGQGWDNQQF. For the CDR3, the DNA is TGTGCCAGCAGTTCCGGACAGGGTTGGGACAACCAACAATTC.